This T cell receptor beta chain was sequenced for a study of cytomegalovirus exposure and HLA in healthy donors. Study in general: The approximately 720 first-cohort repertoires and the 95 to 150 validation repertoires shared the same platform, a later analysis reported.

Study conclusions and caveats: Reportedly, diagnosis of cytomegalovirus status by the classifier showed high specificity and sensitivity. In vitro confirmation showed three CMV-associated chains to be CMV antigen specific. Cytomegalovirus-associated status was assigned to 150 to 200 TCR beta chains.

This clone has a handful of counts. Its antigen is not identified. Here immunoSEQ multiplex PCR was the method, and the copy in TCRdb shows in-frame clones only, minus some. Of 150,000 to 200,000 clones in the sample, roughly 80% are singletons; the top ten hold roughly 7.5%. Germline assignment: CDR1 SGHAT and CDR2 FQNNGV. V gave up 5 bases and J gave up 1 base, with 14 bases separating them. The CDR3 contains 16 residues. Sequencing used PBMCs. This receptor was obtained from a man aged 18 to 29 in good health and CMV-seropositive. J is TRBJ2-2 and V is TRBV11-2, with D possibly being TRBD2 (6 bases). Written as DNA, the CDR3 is TGTGCCAGCAGCCCAGTCGGGGGTCTGAACACCGGGGAGCTGTTTTTT. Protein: CASSPVGGLNTGELFF.